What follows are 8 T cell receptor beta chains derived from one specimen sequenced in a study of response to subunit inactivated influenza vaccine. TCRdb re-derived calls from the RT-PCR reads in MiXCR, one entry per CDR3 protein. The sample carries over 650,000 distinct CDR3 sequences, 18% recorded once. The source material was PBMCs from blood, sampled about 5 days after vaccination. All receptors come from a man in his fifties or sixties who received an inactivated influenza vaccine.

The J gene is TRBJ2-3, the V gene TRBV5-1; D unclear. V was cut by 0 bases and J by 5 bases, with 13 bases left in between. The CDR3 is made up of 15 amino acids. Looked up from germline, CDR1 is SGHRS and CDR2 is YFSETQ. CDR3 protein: CASSLVGQNGDTQYF. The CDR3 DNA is TGCGCCAGCAGCTTGGTGGGTCAGAATGGAGATACGCAGTATTTT.

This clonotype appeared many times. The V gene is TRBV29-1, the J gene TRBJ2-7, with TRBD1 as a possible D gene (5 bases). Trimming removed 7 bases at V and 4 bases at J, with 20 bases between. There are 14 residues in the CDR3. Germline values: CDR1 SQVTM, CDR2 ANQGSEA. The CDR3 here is CSAVRGSGSYEQYF. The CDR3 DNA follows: TGCAGCGCCGTTAGGGGATCAGGATCGTACGAGCAGTACTTC.

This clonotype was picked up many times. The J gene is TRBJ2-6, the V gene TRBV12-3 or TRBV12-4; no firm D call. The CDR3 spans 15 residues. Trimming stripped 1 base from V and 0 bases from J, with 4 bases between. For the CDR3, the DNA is TGTGCCAGCAGTTTAGGGGACTCTGGGGCCAACGTCCTGACTTTC. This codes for CASSLGDSGANVLTF.

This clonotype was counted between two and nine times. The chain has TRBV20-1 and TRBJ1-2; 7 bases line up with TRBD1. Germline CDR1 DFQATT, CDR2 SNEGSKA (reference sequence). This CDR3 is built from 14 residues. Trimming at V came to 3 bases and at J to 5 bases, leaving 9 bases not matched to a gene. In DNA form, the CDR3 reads TGCAGTGCTAGTCCGGGACAGTTTATTTATGGCTACACCTTC. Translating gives CSASPGQFIYGYTF.

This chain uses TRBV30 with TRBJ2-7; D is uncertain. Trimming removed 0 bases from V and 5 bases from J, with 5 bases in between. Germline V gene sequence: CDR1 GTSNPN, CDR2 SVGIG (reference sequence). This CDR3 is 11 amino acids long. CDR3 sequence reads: CAWSVLDEQYF. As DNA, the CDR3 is TGTGCCTGGAGTGTATTGGACGAGCAGTACTTC.

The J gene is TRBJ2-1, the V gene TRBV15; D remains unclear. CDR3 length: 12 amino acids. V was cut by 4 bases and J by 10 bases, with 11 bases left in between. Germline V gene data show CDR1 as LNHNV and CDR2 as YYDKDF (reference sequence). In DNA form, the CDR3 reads TGTGCCACCAGCATATGGGGAAGGGAGCAGTTCTTC. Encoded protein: CATSIWGREQFF.

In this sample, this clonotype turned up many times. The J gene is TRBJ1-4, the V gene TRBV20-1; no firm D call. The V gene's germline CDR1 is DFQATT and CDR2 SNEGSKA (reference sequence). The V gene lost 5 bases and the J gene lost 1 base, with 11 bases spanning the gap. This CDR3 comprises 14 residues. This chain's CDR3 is CSADEKGTNEKLFF. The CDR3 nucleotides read TGCAGTGCTGATGAAAAGGGAACTAATGAAAAACTGTTTTTT.

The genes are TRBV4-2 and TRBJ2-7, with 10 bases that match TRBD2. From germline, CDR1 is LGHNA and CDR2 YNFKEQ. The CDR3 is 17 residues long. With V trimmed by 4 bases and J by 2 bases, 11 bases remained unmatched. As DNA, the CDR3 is TGTGCCAGCAGCCTCCGGGTAGCGGGAGGAGGGGCCTACGAGCAGTACTTC. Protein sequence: CASSLRVAGGGAYEQYF.